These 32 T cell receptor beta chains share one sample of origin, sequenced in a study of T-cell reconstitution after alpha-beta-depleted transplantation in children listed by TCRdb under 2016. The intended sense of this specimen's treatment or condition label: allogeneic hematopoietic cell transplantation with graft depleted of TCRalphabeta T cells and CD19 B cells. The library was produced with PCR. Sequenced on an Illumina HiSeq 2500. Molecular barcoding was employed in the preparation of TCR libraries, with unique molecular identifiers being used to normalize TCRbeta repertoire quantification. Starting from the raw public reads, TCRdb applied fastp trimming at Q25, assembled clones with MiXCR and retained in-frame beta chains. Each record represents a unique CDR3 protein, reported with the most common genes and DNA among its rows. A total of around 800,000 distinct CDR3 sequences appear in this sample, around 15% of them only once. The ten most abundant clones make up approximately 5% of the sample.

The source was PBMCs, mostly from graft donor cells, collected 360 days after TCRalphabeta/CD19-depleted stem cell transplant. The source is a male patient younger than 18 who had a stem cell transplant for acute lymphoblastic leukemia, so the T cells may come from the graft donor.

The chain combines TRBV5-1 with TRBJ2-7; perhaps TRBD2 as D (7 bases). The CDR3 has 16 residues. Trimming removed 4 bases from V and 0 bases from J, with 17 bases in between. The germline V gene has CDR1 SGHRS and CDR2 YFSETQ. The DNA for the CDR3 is TGCGCCAGCAGCGGAGGGGGGGGAGGACTCTCCTACGAGCAGTACTTC. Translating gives CASSGGGGGLSYEQYF.

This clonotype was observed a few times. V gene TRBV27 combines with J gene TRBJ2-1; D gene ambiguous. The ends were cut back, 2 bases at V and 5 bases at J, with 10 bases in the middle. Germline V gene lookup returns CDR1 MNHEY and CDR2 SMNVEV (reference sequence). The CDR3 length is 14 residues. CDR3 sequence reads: CASSLMDVNNEQFF. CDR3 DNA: TGTGCCAGCAGTTTAATGGATGTCAACAATGAGCAGTTCTTC.

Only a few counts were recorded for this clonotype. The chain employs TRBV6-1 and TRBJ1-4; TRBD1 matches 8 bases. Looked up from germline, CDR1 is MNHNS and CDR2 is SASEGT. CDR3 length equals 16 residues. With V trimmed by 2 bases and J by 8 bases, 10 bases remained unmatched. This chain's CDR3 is CASSEYPGQASEKLFF. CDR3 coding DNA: TGTGCCAGCAGTGAATATCCGGGACAGGCTTCCGAAAAACTGTTTTTT.

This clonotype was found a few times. The CDR3 sequence: CASSLRSSGSDEQYF. CDR3 nucleotides: TGCGCCAGCAGCTTGCGGTCTAGCGGGAGCGACGAGCAGTACTTC. V gene TRBV5-1 combines with J gene TRBJ2-7, with 10 bases aligning to TRBD2. From germline, CDR1 is SGHRS and CDR2 YFSETQ. CDR3 size: 15 residues. The V and J ends lost 1 base and 5 bases, in that order; junction bases with no gene match: 6.

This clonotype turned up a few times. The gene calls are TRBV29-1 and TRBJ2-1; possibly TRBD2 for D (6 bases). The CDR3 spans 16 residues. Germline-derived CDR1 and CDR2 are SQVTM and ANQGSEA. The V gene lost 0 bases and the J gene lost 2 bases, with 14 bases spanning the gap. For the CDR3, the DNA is TGCAGCGTTGAAGATCTAACTAGCTCGACCTACAATGAGCAGTTCTTC. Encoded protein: CSVEDLTSSTYNEQFF.

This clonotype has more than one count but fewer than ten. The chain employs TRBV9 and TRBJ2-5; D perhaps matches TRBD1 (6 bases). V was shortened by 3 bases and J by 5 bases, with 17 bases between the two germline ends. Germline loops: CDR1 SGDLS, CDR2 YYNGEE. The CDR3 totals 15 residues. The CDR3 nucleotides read TGTGCCAGCAGCGCCCATGAGGGACAATGGGAGACCCAGTACTTC. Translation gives CASSAHEGQWETQYF.

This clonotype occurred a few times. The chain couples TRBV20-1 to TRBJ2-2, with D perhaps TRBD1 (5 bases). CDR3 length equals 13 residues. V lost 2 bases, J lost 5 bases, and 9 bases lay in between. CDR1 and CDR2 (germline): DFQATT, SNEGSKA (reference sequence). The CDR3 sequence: CSARQGWTGELFF. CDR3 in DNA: TGCAGTGCTAGACAGGGTTGGACCGGGGAGCTGTTTTTT.

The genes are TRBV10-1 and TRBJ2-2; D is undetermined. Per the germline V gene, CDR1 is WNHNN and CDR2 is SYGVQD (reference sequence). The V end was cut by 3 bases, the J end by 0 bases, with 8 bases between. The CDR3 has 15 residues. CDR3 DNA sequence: TGCGCCAGCAGTGATGGGGTACCGAACACCGGGGAGCTGTTTTTT. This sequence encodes CASSDGVPNTGELFF.

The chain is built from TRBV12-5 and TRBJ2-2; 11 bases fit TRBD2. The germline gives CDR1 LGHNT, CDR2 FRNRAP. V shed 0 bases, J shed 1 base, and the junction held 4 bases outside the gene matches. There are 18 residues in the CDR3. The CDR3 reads CASGLVLGLAGNTGELFF. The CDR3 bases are TGTGCTAGTGGTTTGGTACTCGGACTAGCGGGGAACACCGGGGAGCTGTTTTTT.

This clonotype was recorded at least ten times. The CDR3 DNA reads TGCAGTGCTAGAGCGGGAGTTAGGACCGGGGAGCTGTTTTTT. Amino acids: CSARAGVRTGELFF. The V call is TRBV20-1, the J call TRBJ2-2; D possibly corresponds to TRBD2 (6 bases). Trimming took off 1 base at V and 5 bases at J, with 11 bases between the two ends. CDR3 length equals 14 residues. Looked up from germline, CDR1 is DFQATT and CDR2 is SNEGSKA (reference sequence).

Written as DNA, the CDR3 is TGTGCCAGCAGCTTAGTGTCCCTGAGCACTGAAGCTTTCTTT. Translating it yields CASSLVSLSTEAFF. V usage is TRBV7-9 and J usage is TRBJ1-1; D remains ambiguous. Deletions cut 1 base from V and 4 bases from J, with 10 bases between. CDR1 and CDR2 (germline): SEHNR, FQNEAQ (reference sequence). The CDR3 runs 14 residues.

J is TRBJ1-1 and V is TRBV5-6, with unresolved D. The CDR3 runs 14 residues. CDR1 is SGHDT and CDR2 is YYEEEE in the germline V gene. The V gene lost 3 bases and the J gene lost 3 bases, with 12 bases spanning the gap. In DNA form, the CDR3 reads TGTGCCAGCAGCTCAAGGGTGAGGTACACTGAAGCTTTCTTT. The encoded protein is CASSSRVRYTEAFF.

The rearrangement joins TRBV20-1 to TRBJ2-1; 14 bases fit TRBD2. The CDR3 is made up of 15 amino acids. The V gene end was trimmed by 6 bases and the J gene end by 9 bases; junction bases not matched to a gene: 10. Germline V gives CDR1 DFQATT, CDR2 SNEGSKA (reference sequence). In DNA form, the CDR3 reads TGCAGTGCCTATCGACTAGCGGGAGGGCCGGGTGAGCAGTTCTTC. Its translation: CSAYRLAGGPGEQFF.

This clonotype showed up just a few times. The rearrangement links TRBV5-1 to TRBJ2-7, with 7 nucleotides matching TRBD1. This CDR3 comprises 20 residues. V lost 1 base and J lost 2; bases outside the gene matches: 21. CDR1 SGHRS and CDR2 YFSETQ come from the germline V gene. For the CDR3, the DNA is TGCGCCAGCAGCTTGCAGCACCGTGGACAGGCTAAAAAAAAGACCTACGAGCAGTACTTC. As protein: CASSLQHRGQAKKKTYEQYF.

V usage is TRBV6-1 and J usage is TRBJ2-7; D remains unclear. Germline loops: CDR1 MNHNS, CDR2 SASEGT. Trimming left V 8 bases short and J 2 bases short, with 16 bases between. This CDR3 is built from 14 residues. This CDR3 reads CASWEDPAAYEQYF. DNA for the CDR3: TGTGCCAGCTGGGAAGATCCGGCCGCCTACGAGCAGTACTTC.

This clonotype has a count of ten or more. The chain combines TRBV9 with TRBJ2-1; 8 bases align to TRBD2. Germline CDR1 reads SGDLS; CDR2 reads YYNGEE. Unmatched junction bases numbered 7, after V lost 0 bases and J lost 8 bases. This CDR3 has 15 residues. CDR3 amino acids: CASSVVSGGNYEQFF. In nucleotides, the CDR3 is TGTGCCAGCAGCGTAGTGTCGGGAGGGAACTATGAGCAGTTCTTC.

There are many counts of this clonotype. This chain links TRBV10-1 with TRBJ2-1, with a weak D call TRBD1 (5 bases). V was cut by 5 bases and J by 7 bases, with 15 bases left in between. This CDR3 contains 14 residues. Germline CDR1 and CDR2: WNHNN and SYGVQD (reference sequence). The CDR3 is CASSFAGLGNEQFF. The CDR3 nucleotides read TGCGCCAGCAGTTTCGCAGGGCTCGGGAATGAGCAGTTCTTC.

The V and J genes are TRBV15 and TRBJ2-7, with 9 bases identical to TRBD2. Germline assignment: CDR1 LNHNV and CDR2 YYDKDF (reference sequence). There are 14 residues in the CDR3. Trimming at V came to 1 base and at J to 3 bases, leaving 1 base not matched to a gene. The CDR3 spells CATSRGGRGYEQYF. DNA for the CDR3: TGTGCCACCAGCAGAGGCGGGAGGGGCTACGAGCAGTACTTC.

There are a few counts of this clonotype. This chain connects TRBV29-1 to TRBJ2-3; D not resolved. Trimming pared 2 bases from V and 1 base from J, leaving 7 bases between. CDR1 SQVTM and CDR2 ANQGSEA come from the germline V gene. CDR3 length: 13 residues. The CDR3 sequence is CSVEQARTDTQYF. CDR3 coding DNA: TGCAGCGTTGAACAGGCCCGCACAGATACGCAGTATTTT.

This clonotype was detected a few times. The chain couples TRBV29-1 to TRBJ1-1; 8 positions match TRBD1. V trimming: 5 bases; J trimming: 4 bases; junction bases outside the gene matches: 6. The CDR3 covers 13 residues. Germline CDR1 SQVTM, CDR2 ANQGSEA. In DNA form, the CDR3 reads TGCAGCGTTAAAACAGGGGGGCTCACTGAAGCTTTCTTT. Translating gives CSVKTGGLTEAFF.

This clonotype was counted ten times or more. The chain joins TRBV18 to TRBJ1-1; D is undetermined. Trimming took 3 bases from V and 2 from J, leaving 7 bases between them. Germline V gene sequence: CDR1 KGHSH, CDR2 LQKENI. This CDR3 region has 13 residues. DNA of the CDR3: TGTGCCAGCTCACCTTTGGACAACACTGAAGCTTTCTTT. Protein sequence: CASSPLDNTEAFF.

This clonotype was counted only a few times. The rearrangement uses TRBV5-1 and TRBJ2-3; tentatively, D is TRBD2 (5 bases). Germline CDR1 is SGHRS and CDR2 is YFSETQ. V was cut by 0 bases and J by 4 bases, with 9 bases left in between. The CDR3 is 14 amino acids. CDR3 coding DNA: TGCGCCAGCAGCTTGGCTCCGGAGGCAGATACGCAGTATTTT. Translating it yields CASSLAPEADTQYF.

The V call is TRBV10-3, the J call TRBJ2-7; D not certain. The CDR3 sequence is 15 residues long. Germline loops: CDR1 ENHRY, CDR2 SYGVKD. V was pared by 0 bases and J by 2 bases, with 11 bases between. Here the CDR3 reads CAISESTSRTYEQYF. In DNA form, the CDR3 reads TGTGCCATCAGTGAGTCGACTTCCCGTACCTACGAGCAGTACTTC.

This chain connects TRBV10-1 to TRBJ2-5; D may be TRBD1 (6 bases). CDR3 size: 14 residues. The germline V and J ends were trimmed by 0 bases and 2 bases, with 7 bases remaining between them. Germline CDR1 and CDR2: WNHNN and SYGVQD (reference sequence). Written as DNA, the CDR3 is TGCGCCAGCAGTGAGTCAGGACAGCAAGAGACCCAGTACTTC. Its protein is CASSESGQQETQYF.

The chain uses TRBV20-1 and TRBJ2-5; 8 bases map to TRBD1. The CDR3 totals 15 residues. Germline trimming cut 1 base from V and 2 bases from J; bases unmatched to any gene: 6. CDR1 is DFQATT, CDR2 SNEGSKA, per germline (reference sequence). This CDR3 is CSARVDRGLQETQYF. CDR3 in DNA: TGCAGTGCTAGAGTTGACAGGGGTTTACAAGAGACCCAGTACTTC.

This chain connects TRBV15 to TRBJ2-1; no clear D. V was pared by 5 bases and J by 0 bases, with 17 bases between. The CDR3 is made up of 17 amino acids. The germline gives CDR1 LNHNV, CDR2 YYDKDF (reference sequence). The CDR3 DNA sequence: TGTGCCACCAGCCCCTCTGGCCAGCCCGCCTCCTACAATGAGCAGTTCTTC. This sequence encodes CATSPSGQPASYNEQFF.

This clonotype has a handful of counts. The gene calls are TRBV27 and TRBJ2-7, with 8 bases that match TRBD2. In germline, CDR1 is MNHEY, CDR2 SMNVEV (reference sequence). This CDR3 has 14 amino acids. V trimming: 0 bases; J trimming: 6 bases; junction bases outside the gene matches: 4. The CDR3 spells CASSLSSGSPEQYF. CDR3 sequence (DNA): TGTGCCAGCAGTTTATCGAGCGGGAGTCCCGAGCAGTACTTC.

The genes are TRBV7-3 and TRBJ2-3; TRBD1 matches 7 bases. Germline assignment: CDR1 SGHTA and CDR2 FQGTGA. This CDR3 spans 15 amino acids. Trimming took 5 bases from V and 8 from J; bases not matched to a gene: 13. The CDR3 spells CASSLLVTGIGTQYF. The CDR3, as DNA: TGTGCCAGCAGCCTTTTGGTGACAGGGATCGGTACGCAGTATTTT.

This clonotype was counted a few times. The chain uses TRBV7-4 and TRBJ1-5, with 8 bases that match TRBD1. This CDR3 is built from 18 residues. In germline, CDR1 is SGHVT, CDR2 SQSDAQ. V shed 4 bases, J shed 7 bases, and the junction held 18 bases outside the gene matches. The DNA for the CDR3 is TGTGCCAGCAGCTCAGTTTCCAGGACAGGGTTTTTGCGGCAGCCCCAGCATTTT. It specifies CASSSVSRTGFLRQPQHF.

The CDR3 protein is CASSLGAGSLFEQYF. CDR3 coding DNA: TGTGCCAGCAGCTTGGGCGCAGGCTCTCTCTTCGAGCAGTACTTC. The chain uses TRBV5-6 and TRBJ2-7; D gene unclear. There are 15 residues in the CDR3. Germline V gene lookup returns CDR1 SGHDT and CDR2 YYEEEE. Trimming left V 0 bases short and J 6 bases short, with 16 bases between.

The DNA of the CDR3 is TGTGCCAGCAGCTTAGTCTTTCCGGGAGTTGAGCAGTTCTTC. Translated, it gives CASSLVFPGVEQFF. The rearrangement joins TRBV11-2 to TRBJ2-1, with D possibly matching TRBD2 (6 bases). CDR3 length equals 14 residues. The germline gives CDR1 SGHAT, CDR2 FQNNGV. V dropped 1 base and J dropped 9 bases, with 13 bases sitting between them.

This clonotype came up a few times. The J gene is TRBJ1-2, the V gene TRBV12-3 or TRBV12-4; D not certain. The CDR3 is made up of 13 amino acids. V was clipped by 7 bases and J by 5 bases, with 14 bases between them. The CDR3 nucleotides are TGTGCCAGCATCGCGGAGGCCGAGTATGGCTACACCTTC. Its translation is CASIAEAEYGYTF.